The rows below give T cell receptor beta chains drawn from one sample of a study of spatial heterogeneity in lung cancer. One entry per CDR3 protein, called by TCRdb with MiXCR from the 5' RACE reads. The data contain some 87,000 distinct CDR3 sequences, approximately 8.9% of them singletons. The sample in question was PBMCs, obtained at surgery. The receptors come from a male donor with early-stage non-small cell lung cancer. The CDR3 runs from the conserved cysteine through the conserved F or W. D genes are given only for firm matches. A row's size may be missing; if present it is once, few, many or a size class.

length: 15
size: NA
V: TRBV29-1
J: TRBJ2-3
D: NA
CDR3: CSFEGGDRRTDTQYF
DNA: TGCAGCTTCGAAGGGGGAGACCGGAGGACAGATACGCAGTATTTT

length: 13
size: few
V: TRBV5-1
J: TRBJ1-2
D: TRBD1
CDR3: CASSRDRYYGYTF
DNA: TGCGCCAGCAGCCGGGACAGATACTATGGCTACACCTTC

length: 15
size: few
V: TRBV7-8
J: TRBJ2-7
D: TRBD2
CDR3: CASSQGLADLYEQYF
DNA: TGTGCCAGCAGTCAAGGACTAGCGGATCTCTACGAGCAGTACTTC

length: 16
size: few
V: TRBV7-2
J: TRBJ2-3
D: TRBD1
CDR3: CASSLAHRGSLDTQYF
DNA: TGTGCCAGCAGCTTAGCGCACAGGGGGTCCCTAGATACGCAGTATTTT

length: 16
size: few
V: TRBV2
J: TRBJ2-7
D: NA
CDR3: CASSEGWDVSSYEQYF
DNA: TGTGCCAGCAGTGAAGGTTGGGACGTGAGCTCCTACGAGCAGTACTTC

length: 12
size: few
V: TRBV2
J: TRBJ2-1
D: NA
CDR3: CASSGPAGEQFF
DNA: TGTGCCAGCAGTGGTCCGGCGGGTGAGCAGTTCTTC

length: 12
size: few
V: TRBV6-2/TRBV6-3
J: TRBJ2-7
D: NA
CDR3: CASGSFRREQYF
DNA: TGTGCCAGCGGATCATTTAGGCGCGAGCAGTACTTC

length: 16
size: many
V: TRBV4-2
J: TRBJ2-1
D: TRBD2
CDR3: CASSQPAGGPTNEQFF
DNA: TGTGCCAGCAGCCAACCAGCGGGGGGGCCCACCAATGAGCAGTTCTTC

length: 15
size: many
V: TRBV19
J: TRBJ2-6
D: NA
CDR3: CASSIERPGANVLTF
DNA: TGTGCCAGTAGTATAGAGCGTCCAGGGGCCAACGTCCTGACTTTC

length: 14
size: few
V: TRBV25-1
J: TRBJ1-5
D: TRBD1
CDR3: CASSERTGDQPQHF
DNA: TGTGCCAGCAGTGAGCGGACAGGGGATCAGCCCCAGCATTTT

length: 15
size: many
V: TRBV19
J: TRBJ1-5
D: TRBD1
CDR3: CASSMDQGAGQPQHF
DNA: TGTGCCAGTAGTATGGACCAGGGGGCCGGGCAGCCCCAGCATTTT

length: 14
size: few
V: TRBV7-3
J: TRBJ2-3
D: TRBD1
CDR3: CASSSGQGADTQYF
DNA: TGTGCCAGCAGCTCAGGACAGGGGGCAGATACGCAGTATTTT

length: 17
size: NA
V: TRBV4-2
J: TRBJ2-5
D: TRBD2
CDR3: CASSQVRLADFQETQYF
DNA: TGTGCCAGCAGCCAAGTTCGGCTAGCGGATTTCCAAGAGACCCAGTACTTC

length: 14
size: NA
V: TRBV10-3
J: TRBJ1-1
D: NA
CDR3: CAISEYGANTEAFF
DNA: TGTGCCATCAGTGAGTATGGGGCGAACACTGAAGCTTTCTTT

length: 14
size: few
V: TRBV5-4
J: TRBJ2-7
D: TRBD2
CDR3: CASSLQSGGNEQYF
DNA: TGTGCCAGCAGCTTGCAATCGGGGGGTAACGAGCAGTACTTC

length: 15
size: few
V: TRBV5-4
J: TRBJ2-3
D: TRBD2
CDR3: CASSLGGRGADTQYF
DNA: TGTGCCAGCAGCTTGGGAGGCCGGGGGGCAGATACGCAGTATTTT

length: 19
size: few
V: TRBV7-6
J: TRBJ2-1
D: TRBD2
CDR3: CASSLPTPLAGGSYNEQFF
DNA: TGTGCCAGCAGCTTACCTACCCCCTTAGCGGGAGGGTCCTACAATGAGCAGTTCTTC

length: 14
size: NA
V: TRBV20-1
J: TRBJ2-5
D: NA
CDR3: CSARAPQFAETQYF
DNA: TGCAGTGCTAGAGCCCCCCAGTTTGCAGAGACCCAGTACTTC

length: 14
size: many
V: TRBV3-1
J: TRBJ1-6
D: NA
CDR3: CASSQVGFGSPLHF
DNA: TGTGCCAGCAGCCAGGTGGGGTTCGGGTCACCCCTCCACTTT

length: 13
size: few
V: TRBV7-9
J: TRBJ1-1
D: NA
CDR3: CASSYQGNTEAFF
DNA: TGTGCCAGCAGCTATCAGGGGAACACTGAAGCTTTCTTT

length: 14
size: NA
V: TRBV11-2
J: TRBJ2-1
D: NA
CDR3: CASSSGPGASEQFF
DNA: TGTGCCAGCAGCTCAGGGCCCGGTGCAAGTGAGCAGTTCTTC

length: 13
size: NA
V: TRBV7-9
J: TRBJ1-1
D: NA
CDR3: CASSPGDITEAFF
DNA: TGTGCCAGCAGCCCAGGGGATATCACTGAAGCTTTCTTT

length: 15
size: many
V: TRBV28
J: TRBJ2-2
D: TRBD2
CDR3: CASSQTSVITGELFF
DNA: TGTGCCAGCAGTCAAACTAGCGTAATCACCGGGGAGCTGTTTTTT

length: 12
size: many
V: TRBV29-1
J: TRBJ2-7
D: NA
CDR3: CSVEGAGYEQYF
DNA: TGCAGCGTTGAGGGGGCAGGATACGAGCAGTACTTC

length: 15
size: few
V: TRBV7-2
J: TRBJ1-3
D: NA
CDR3: CASSDRGASGNTIYF
DNA: TGTGCCAGCAGCGACCGGGGGGCGTCGGGAAACACCATATATTTT

length: 14
size: few
V: TRBV20-1
J: TRBJ1-4
D: NA
CDR3: CSASRGPLNEKLFF
DNA: TGCAGTGCGTCACGCGGACCACTTAATGAAAAACTGTTTTTT

length: 14
size: NA
V: TRBV7-3
J: TRBJ2-1
D: TRBD2
CDR3: CASSREGLNNEQFF
DNA: TGTGCCAGCAGCCGGGAGGGCCTAAACAATGAGCAGTTCTTC

length: 13
size: many
V: TRBV9
J: TRBJ2-5
D: NA
CDR3: CASSRSGEETQYF
DNA: TGTGCCAGCAGCAGGTCCGGGGAAGAGACCCAGTACTTC

length: 15
size: NA
V: TRBV10-3
J: TRBJ1-6
D: TRBD1
CDR3: CAISEPTGNNSPLHF
DNA: TGTGCCATCAGTGAGCCGACAGGGAATAATTCACCCCTCCACTTT

length: 14
size: many
V: TRBV21-1
J: TRBJ2-7
D: NA
CDR3: CASSTRQGYYEQYF
DNA: TGTGCCAGCAGCACCAGACAGGGGTACTACGAGCAGTACTTC

length: 15
size: NA
V: TRBV30
J: TRBJ2-3
D: TRBD2
CDR3: CAWSATSGWADTQYF
DNA: TGTGCCTGGAGTGCCACTAGCGGCTGGGCAGATACGCAGTATTTT

length: 18
size: many
V: TRBV6-2/TRBV6-3
J: TRBJ2-4
D: NA
CDR3: CASSYETRGILAKNIQYF
DNA: TGTGCCAGCAGTTACGAGACTAGGGGGATACTAGCCAAAAACATTCAGTACTTC

length: 15
size: many
V: TRBV11-2
J: TRBJ2-3
D: TRBD2
CDR3: CASSLVGGRTDTQYF
DNA: TGTGCCAGCAGCTTAGTCGGCGGGAGGACAGATACGCAGTATTTT

length: 13
size: many
V: TRBV6-5
J: TRBJ2-1
D: TRBD1
CDR3: CASYPPGGNEQFF
DNA: TGTGCCAGCTACCCTCCAGGGGGAAATGAGCAGTTCTTC

length: 14
size: NA
V: TRBV6-2/TRBV6-3
J: TRBJ2-1
D: TRBD1
CDR3: CASSWRRGPNEQFF
DNA: TGTGCCAGCAGTTGGCGCAGGGGGCCCAATGAGCAGTTCTTC

length: 16
size: few
V: TRBV18
J: TRBJ2-2
D: NA
CDR3: CASSPTRTENTGELFF
DNA: TGTGCCAGCTCACCAACGCGGACAGAGAACACCGGGGAGCTGTTTTTT

length: 15
size: NA
V: TRBV6-1
J: TRBJ2-7
D: NA
CDR3: CASSETAYRSYEQYF
DNA: TGTGCCAGCAGTGAAACAGCGTACCGCTCCTACGAGCAGTACTTC

length: 18
size: few
V: TRBV6-2/TRBV6-3
J: TRBJ2-7
D: TRBD2
CDR3: CASSYSSQLAGGSYEQYF
DNA: TGTGCCAGCAGTTACTCGTCGCAACTAGCGGGAGGGTCCTACGAGCAGTACTTC

length: 13
size: few
V: TRBV2
J: TRBJ2-3
D: NA
CDR3: CASSEYGEDTQYF
DNA: TGTGCCAGCAGTGAATACGGGGAGGATACGCAGTATTTT

length: 16
size: few
V: TRBV14
J: TRBJ1-2
D: TRBD1
CDR3: CASRLSTGGPRDGYTF
DNA: TGTGCCAGCAGATTGAGTACAGGGGGCCCACGGGATGGCTACACCTTC

length: 13
size: NA
V: TRBV20-1
J: TRBJ2-1
D: NA
CDR3: CSAGKSSYNEQFF
DNA: TGCAGTGCTGGGAAAAGCTCCTACAATGAGCAGTTCTTC

length: 13
size: few
V: TRBV11-2
J: TRBJ2-5
D: NA
CDR3: CASSLDLGETQYF
DNA: TGTGCCAGCAGCTTAGATCTCGGGGAGACCCAGTACTTC

length: 16
size: few
V: TRBV12-3/TRBV12-4
J: TRBJ2-1
D: TRBD2
CDR3: CASLGPGLAGLNEQFF
DNA: TGTGCCAGCCTGGGTCCGGGACTAGCGGGCCTTAATGAGCAGTTCTTC

length: 13
size: few
V: TRBV28
J: TRBJ2-7
D: NA
CDR3: CASRPGSTYEQYF
DNA: TGTGCCAGCAGGCCAGGCTCTACCTACGAGCAGTACTTC

length: 11
size: medium-sized
V: TRBV20-1
J: TRBJ2-1
D: TRBD2
CDR3: CSAPSGGPQFF
DNA: TGCAGTGCACCTAGCGGGGGACCGCAGTTCTTC

length: 14
size: many
V: TRBV28
J: TRBJ2-3
D: NA
CDR3: CASSHGHPSLTQYF
DNA: TGTGCCAGCAGTCACGGACACCCTTCATTAACGCAGTATTTT

length: 15
size: few
V: TRBV20-1
J: TRBJ2-4
D: NA
CDR3: CSARETGGAKNIQYF
DNA: TGCAGTGCTAGAGAGACCGGAGGGGCCAAAAACATTCAGTACTTC

length: 15
size: many
V: TRBV3-1
J: TRBJ2-1
D: TRBD2
CDR3: CASSRLAGFVNEQFF
DNA: TGTGCCAGCAGCCGACTAGCGGGATTCGTGAATGAGCAGTTCTTC

length: 14
size: many
V: TRBV6-5
J: TRBJ1-1
D: NA
CDR3: CASSQRTANTEAFF
DNA: TGTGCCAGCAGTCAGAGGACGGCGAACACTGAAGCTTTCTTT

length: 17
size: NA
V: TRBV7-9
J: TRBJ1-5
D: TRBD1
CDR3: CASSLWTGLHGNQPQHF
DNA: TGTGCCAGCAGCTTATGGACAGGGCTCCATGGCAATCAGCCCCAGCATTTT

length: 14
size: many
V: TRBV3-1
J: TRBJ2-2
D: NA
CDR3: CASSQGVATGELFF
DNA: TGTGCCAGCAGCCAGGGGGTCGCCACCGGGGAGCTGTTTTTT

length: 15
size: few
V: TRBV9
J: TRBJ2-7
D: TRBD2
CDR3: CASSSRSGGAYEQYF
DNA: TGTGCCAGCAGCTCCCGCAGCGGGGGGGCCTACGAGCAGTACTTC

length: 14
size: many
V: TRBV7-8
J: TRBJ2-7
D: NA
CDR3: CASSLSEFSYEQYF
DNA: TGTGCCAGCAGCTTGAGCGAATTCTCCTACGAGCAGTACTTC

length: 14
size: many
V: TRBV19
J: TRBJ2-1
D: TRBD1
CDR3: CASRSGGSYNEQFF
DNA: TGTGCCAGTAGGTCAGGGGGATCCTACAATGAGCAGTTCTTC

length: 16
size: NA
V: TRBV21-1
J: TRBJ2-3
D: NA
CDR3: CASSPRRGSDTDTQYF
DNA: TGTGCCAGCAGCCCCCGTAGGGGGAGTGACACAGATACGCAGTATTTT